Below are 5 T cell receptor beta chains sequenced from a single sample in a study of shared clonotypes between healthy human individuals. This table comes from immunoSEQ multiplex PCR, and its TCRdb copy is limited to in-frame clones, with some not included. The table records millions of clones, 93% of them present only once. Sequences were obtained from naive CD4+ T cells from PBMCs. Subset in this sample: CD45RA+ positively selected. The receptors originated from a man aged 18 to 29 in good health. Some clones in this sample may be carry-over from other donors' samples.

As for this clone: Other nucleotide sequences in the sample specify the same CDR3. J is TRBJ1-4 and V is TRBV7-8; 8 nucleotides align to TRBD1. CDR1 is SGHVS, CDR2 FQNEAQ, per germline. Losses at the gene ends were 5 bases for V and 8 bases for J; bases not matched to a gene: 7. This CDR3 region has 14 residues. CDR3 bases: TGTGCCAGCAGCCTAGGACAGGGAAACGAAAAACTGTTTTTT. Protein: CASSLGQGNEKLFF. The full variable domain, completed using reference TRBV7-8 and TRBJ1-4, is GAGVSQSPRYKVAKRGQDVALRCDPISGHVSLFWYQQALGQGPEFLTYFQNEAQLDKSGLPSDRFFAERPEGSVSTLKIQRTQQEDSAVYLCASSLGQGNEKLFFGSGTQLSVL.

This rearrangement joins TRBV4-2 to TRBJ2-1; the match to TRBD1 covers 8 bases. Germline-derived CDR1 and CDR2 are LGHNA and YNFKEQ. The CDR3 runs 14 residues. V shed 4 bases, J shed 8 bases, and the junction held 7 bases outside the gene matches. The CDR3 here is CASSPRAGGDEQFF. Here the CDR3 DNA reads TGTGCCAGCAGCCCCCGGGCAGGGGGCGATGAGCAGTTCTTC.

V is TRBV10-3 and J is TRBJ2-7; D tentatively reads TRBD1 or TRBD2 (5 bases each). Trimming cost V 7 bases and J 5 bases, with 24 bases left between them. The CDR3 runs to 16 residues. In germline, CDR1 is ENHRY, CDR2 SYGVKD. For the CDR3, the DNA is TGTGCCATCACTCCCCCGGGGACCCACGAGAGGAACGAGCAGTACTTC. Translated, it gives CAITPPGTHERNEQYF.

Concerning this clone itself: Other DNA sequences from this sample encode an identical CDR3 as well. The chain uses TRBV5-1 and TRBJ2-2; TRBD2 agrees at 8 bases. The CDR3 covers 16 residues. The junction had 2 bases not matched to a gene; V was cut back by 0 bases and J by 1 base. Germline CDR1 reads SGHRS; CDR2 reads YFSETQ. The CDR3 bases are TGCGCCAGCAGCTTGGTGGCGGGAGGGAACACCGGGGAGCTGTTTTTT. Translating it yields CASSLVAGGNTGELFF.

The chain combines TRBV6-5 with TRBJ2-4; possibly TRBD1 or TRBD2 for D (5 bases each). V lost 5 bases and J lost 0, with 8 bases in between. Germline V gene sequence: CDR1 MNHEY, CDR2 SVGAGI. The CDR3 extends over 14 amino acids. CDR3 residues: CASSEGTAKNIQYF. CDR3 in DNA: TGTGCCAGCAGTGAAGGGACAGCCAAAAACATTCAGTACTTC.